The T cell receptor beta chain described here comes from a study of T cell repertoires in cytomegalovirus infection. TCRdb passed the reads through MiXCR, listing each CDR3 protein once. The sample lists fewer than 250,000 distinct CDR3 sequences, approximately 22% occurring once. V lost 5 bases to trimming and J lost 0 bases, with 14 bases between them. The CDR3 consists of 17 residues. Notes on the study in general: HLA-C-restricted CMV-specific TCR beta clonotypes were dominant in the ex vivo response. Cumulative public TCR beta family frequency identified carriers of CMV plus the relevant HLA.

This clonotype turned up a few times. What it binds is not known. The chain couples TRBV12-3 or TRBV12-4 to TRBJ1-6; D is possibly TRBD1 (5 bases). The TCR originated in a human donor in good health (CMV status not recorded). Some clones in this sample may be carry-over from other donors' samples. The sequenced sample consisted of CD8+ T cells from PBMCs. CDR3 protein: CASSERGPSSYNSPLHF. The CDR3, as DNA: TGTGCCAGCAGTGAAAGGGGCCCGAGCTCCTATAATTCACCCCTCCACTTT.